This TCR beta chain was obtained from a study of T cell clonotyping in hematopoietic cell transplantation. The table came from immunoSEQ multiplex PCR; TCRdb's copy has only in-frame clones and leaves some out. The sample includes about 27,000 clones, around 95% of them seen just once. This receptor was taken from a man in his fifties in good health. Some clones in this sample may be carry-over from other donors' samples. Material for sequencing was peripheral blood mononuclear cells.

The CDR3 coding sequence is TGTGCCAGCAGCGTAGCACGGTACAATGAGCAGTTCTTC. Translated: CASSVARYNEQFF. V and J are TRBV9 and TRBJ2-1; no reliable D call. V gave up 0 bases and J gave up 4 bases, with 5 bases separating them. Germline CDR1 SGDLS, CDR2 YYNGEE. There are 13 residues in the CDR3.